A selection of T cell receptor beta chains follows, all from one sample in a study of blood T cell repertoires in COVID-19. Profiled with immunoSEQ multiplex PCR; TCRdb holds only in-frame clones, not every one. The sample carries 230,000 or so clones, around 82% recorded once. Sequenced: peripheral blood. All receptors derive from a man in his fifties or sixties with active or convalescent COVID-19. Both conserved end residues are part of each CDR3. The D gene is left open where the match is weak. Clone size is stated in some rows and not others, as once, few, many or a class when expanded.

clone_size j_call v_call d_call cdr3_aa cdr3_nt
. TRBJ1-3 TRBV7-9 TRBD1 CASSGQGGNTIYF TGTGCCAGCAGCGGACAGGGCGGAAACACCATATATTTT
. TRBJ1-4 TRBV12-5 . CASGLSSDSSNEKLFF TGTGCTAGTGGTTTGTCTTCCGACAGCTCTAATGAAAAACTGTTTTTT
once TRBJ2-3 TRBV27 TRBD1 CASSFWDSQDTQYF TGTGCCAGCAGTTTTTGGGACAGCCAAGATACGCAGTATTTT
once TRBJ1-5 TRBV25-1 . CASSEYGEGQPQHF TGTGCCAGCAGTGAATACGGGGAGGGACAGCCCCAGCATTTT
. TRBJ2-7 TRBV15 . CATSRETLARPDEQYF TGTGCCACCAGCAGAGAGACGCTAGCGCGCCCGGACGAGCAGTACTTC
. TRBJ2-2 TRBV19 TRBD2 CASSTTSGDTGELFF TGTGCCAGTAGTACGACTAGCGGGGACACCGGGGAGCTGTTTTTT
. TRBJ1-1 TRBV6-6 TRBD1 CASSYSPQGATEAFF TGTGCCAGCAGTTACTCGCCCCAGGGGGCCACTGAAGCTTTCTTT
. TRBJ2-1 TRBV30 TRBD2 CAWSVRSGGWSEQFF TGTGCCTGGAGTGTACGGAGCGGGGGATGGAGTGAGCAGTTCTTC
. TRBJ2-1 TRBV6-6 TRBD2 CASSLASGYNEQFF TGTGCCAGCAGTTTGGCTAGCGGCTACAATGAGCAGTTCTTC
. TRBJ2-5 TRBV7-9 TRBD2 CASSLNRLAVYQETQYF TGTGCCAGCAGCCTTAATCGACTAGCGGTGTACCAAGAGACCCAGTACTTC
many TRBJ1-1 TRBV9 TRBD1 CASSPHRDRTEAFF TGTGCCAGCAGCCCACACCGGGACAGAACTGAAGCTTTCTTT
. TRBJ2-7 TRBV29-1 TRBD1 CSVRQGAGYEQYF TGCAGCGTCCGACAGGGGGCTGGCTACGAGCAGTACTTC
. TRBJ2-2 TRBV28 . CASSVGGGELFF TGTGCCAGCAGCGTAGGGGGAGGGGAGCTGTTTTTT
. TRBJ1-3 TRBV1 . CTSSQAFSGNTIYF TGCACCAGCAGCCAAGCGTTCTCTGGAAACACCATATATTTT
. TRBJ1-3 TRBV11-2 . CASTPQGTIPGNTIYF TGTGCCAGCACCCCCCAGGGGACGATTCCTGGAAACACCATATATTTT
. TRBJ1-2 TRBV30 . CASSPVYGYTF TGTGCCTCATCTCCAGTCTATGGCTACACCTTC
. TRBJ2-3 TRBV6-6 . CASSPDSPTDTQYF TGTGCCAGCAGCCCCGACAGTCCCACAGATACGCAGTATTTT
. TRBJ1-2 TRBV10-3 . CAISELGDTYGYTF TGTGCCATCAGTGAGTTAGGGGATACCTATGGCTACACCTTC
few TRBJ1-2 TRBV7-3 . CASSPGAGVSYGYTF TGTGCCAGCAGCCCTGGGGCAGGGGTCTCCTATGGCTACACCTTC
. TRBJ2-3 TRBV7-3 TRBD2 CASSLTSTNTQYF TGTGCCAGCAGCTTGACTAGCACAAATACGCAGTATTTT
. TRBJ2-5 TRBV30 . CAWSVGGAQETQYF TGTGCCTGGAGTGTTGGGGGGGCTCAAGAGACCCAGTACTTC
. TRBJ2-3 TRBV6-6 TRBD1 CASRGTGGDHTQYF TGTGCCAGCAGGGGGACAGGAGGGGATCATACGCAGTATTTT
few TRBJ2-7 TRBV7-8 TRBD2 CASSSRGGRGHEQYF TGTGCCAGCAGCTCACGGGGGGGAAGGGGCCACGAGCAGTACTTC
. TRBJ1-5 TRBV18 . CASSPERWGDQPQHF TGTGCCAGCTCACCGGAGCGGTGGGGGGATCAGCCCCAGCATTTT
. TRBJ1-1 TRBV6-2/TRBV6-3 . CASSYSEGSEAFF TGTGCCAGCAGTTACTCGGAGGGATCTGAAGCTTTCTTT
. TRBJ2-7 TRBV5-6 TRBD2 CASSLRRRGEYEQYF TGTGCCAGCAGCTTAAGAAGGCGGGGGGAGTACGAGCAGTACTTC
. TRBJ1-6 TRBV6-2/TRBV6-3 . CASSPRGDSPLHF TGTGCCAGCAGCCCCAGGGGCGATTCACCCCTCCACTTT
. TRBJ1-1 TRBV19 TRBD1 CASSGGTGLSVTEAFF TGTGCCAGTAGTGGGGGGACAGGTCTTTCTGTCACTGAAGCTTTCTTT
. TRBJ2-3 TRBV7-6 . CATARGAFDTQYF TGTGCAACGGCTCGGGGGGCCTTTGATACGCAGTATTTT
few TRBJ2-3 TRBV4-2 TRBD2 CASSPGTSGGLSDTQYF TGTGCCAGCAGCCCCGGGACTAGCGGGGGGCTTTCGGATACGCAGTATTTT
. TRBJ1-6 TRBV14 TRBD1 CASSPNDRVTYNSPLHF TGTGCCAGCAGCCCCAATGACAGGGTCACCTATAATTCACCCCTCCACTTT
. TRBJ1-4 TRBV21-1 . CASNATHTTNEKLFF TGTGCCAGCAACGCAACACACACAACTAATGAAAAACTGTTTTTT
. TRBJ2-1 TRBV20-1 . CSASNSRRSSYNEQFF TGCAGTGCTAGTAATAGTCGGCGGAGCTCCTACAATGAGCAGTTCTTC
. TRBJ2-1 TRBV24-1 TRBD2 CATSDFLAGAYNEQFF TGTGCCACCAGTGATTTTCTGGCGGGGGCCTACAATGAGCAGTTCTTC
. TRBJ1-6 TRBV4-2 TRBD1 CASSQETGWNSPLHF TGTGCCAGCAGCCAAGAGACAGGGTGGAATTCACCCCTCCACTTT
once TRBJ1-1 TRBV18 . CASSPKQNTEAFF TGTGCCAGCTCACCAAAGCAAAACACTGAAGCTTTCTTT
. TRBJ1-1 TRBV6-4 . CASRQTLNTEAFF TGTGCCAGTCGACAGACTCTGAACACTGAAGCTTTCTTT
. TRBJ1-1 TRBV5-4 . CASSSVAGNTEAFF TGTGCCAGCAGCTCCGTAGCGGGAAACACTGAAGCTTTCTTT
. TRBJ2-1 TRBV15 . CATGGGATPYNEQFF TGTGCCACCGGAGGGGGGGCGACCCCCTACAATGAGCAGTTCTTC
. TRBJ1-5 TRBV7-9 TRBD1 CASSFGTGLGQPQHF TGTGCCAGCAGCTTTGGGACAGGGTTGGGTCAGCCCCAGCATTTT
. TRBJ1-1 TRBV7-2 TRBD1 CASSENRDSEAFF TGTGCCAGCAGCGAAAACAGGGACAGTGAAGCTTTCTTT
. TRBJ1-3 TRBV30 . CAWSSGYSGNTIYF TGTGCCTGGAGTTCCGGGTACTCTGGAAACACCATATATTTT
. TRBJ2-5 TRBV28 . CASSSITGYYETQYF TGTGCCAGCAGTTCCATCACAGGGTATTACGAGACCCAGTACTTC
. TRBJ1-5 TRBV28 . CASSLTAPENQPQHF TGTGCCAGCAGTTTAACCGCTCCAGAAAATCAGCCCCAGCATTTT
. TRBJ2-5 TRBV7-6 . CASSEGGGKRETQYF TGTGCCAGCTCCGAGGGGGGAGGGAAGAGGGAGACCCAGTACTTC
. TRBJ1-6 TRBV14 . CASSWTNSPLHF TGTGCCAGCAGCTGGACAAACTCACCCCTCCACTTT
. TRBJ2-1 TRBV27 TRBD1 CASSLLDRGSYNEQFF TGTGCCAGCAGTTTATTGGACAGGGGGTCCTACAATGAGCAGTTCTTC
. TRBJ1-5 TRBV2 . CAAAGGASNQPQHF TGTGCCGCCGCGGGGGGGGCAAGCAATCAGCCCCAGCATTTT
. TRBJ2-7 TRBV10-3 TRBD1 CATGQGANEQYF TGTGCCACCGGACAGGGGGCCAACGAGCAGTACTTC
. TRBJ2-1 TRBV20-1 . CSAPGAYEQFF TGCAGTGCCCCAGGGGCTTATGAGCAGTTCTTC
. TRBJ1-2 TRBV29-1 TRBD1 CSVGQDYGYTF TGCAGCGTCGGACAGGACTATGGCTACACCTTC
once TRBJ1-2 TRBV11-2 . CASSLVERGYTF TGTGCCAGCAGCTTAGTAGAGAGAGGCTACACCTTC
. TRBJ2-7 TRBV19 TRBD1 CASSTPGQGAYEQYF TGTGCCAGTAGTACCCCGGGACAGGGAGCCTACGAGCAGTACTTC
. TRBJ1-2 TRBV7-8 . CASSSGGGYTF TGTGCCAGCAGCTCGGGGGGTGGCTACACCTTC
. TRBJ1-2 TRBV7-9 . CASSLGSNNYGYTF TGTGCCAGCAGCTTGGGCAGTAATAACTATGGCTACACCTTC